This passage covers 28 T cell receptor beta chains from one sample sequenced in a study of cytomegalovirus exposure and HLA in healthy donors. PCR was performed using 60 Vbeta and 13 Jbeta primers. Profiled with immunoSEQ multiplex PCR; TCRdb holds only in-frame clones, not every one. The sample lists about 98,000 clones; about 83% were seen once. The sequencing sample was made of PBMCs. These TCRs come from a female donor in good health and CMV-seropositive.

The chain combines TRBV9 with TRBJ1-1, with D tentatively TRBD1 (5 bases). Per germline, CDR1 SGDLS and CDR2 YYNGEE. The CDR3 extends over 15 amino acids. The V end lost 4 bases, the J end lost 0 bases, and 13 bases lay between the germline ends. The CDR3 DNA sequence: TGTGCCAGCAGCCCCAGGGTTTCGATGAACACTGAAGCTTTCTTT. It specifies CASSPRVSMNTEAFF.

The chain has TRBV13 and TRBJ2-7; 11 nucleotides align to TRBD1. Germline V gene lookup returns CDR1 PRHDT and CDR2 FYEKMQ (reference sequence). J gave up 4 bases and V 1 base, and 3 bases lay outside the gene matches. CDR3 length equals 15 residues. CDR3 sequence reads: CASSLVGTGGYEQYF. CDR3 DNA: TGTGCCAGCAGCTTAGTGGGGACAGGGGGTTACGAGCAGTACTTC.

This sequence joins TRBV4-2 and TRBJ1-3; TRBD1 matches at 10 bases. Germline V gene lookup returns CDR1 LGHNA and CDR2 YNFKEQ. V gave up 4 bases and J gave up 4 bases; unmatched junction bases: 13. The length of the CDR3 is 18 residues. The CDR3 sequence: CASSRSTGTGAVGNTIYF. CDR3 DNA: TGTGCCAGCAGCCGAAGTACCGGGACAGGGGCGGTGGGAAACACCATATATTTT.

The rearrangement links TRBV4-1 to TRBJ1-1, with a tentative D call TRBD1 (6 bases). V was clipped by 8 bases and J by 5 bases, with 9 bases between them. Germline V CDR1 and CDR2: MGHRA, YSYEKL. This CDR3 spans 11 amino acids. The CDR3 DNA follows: TGCGCCAGCTCCAGGGGTACTGAAGCTTTCTTT. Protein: CASSRGTEAFF.

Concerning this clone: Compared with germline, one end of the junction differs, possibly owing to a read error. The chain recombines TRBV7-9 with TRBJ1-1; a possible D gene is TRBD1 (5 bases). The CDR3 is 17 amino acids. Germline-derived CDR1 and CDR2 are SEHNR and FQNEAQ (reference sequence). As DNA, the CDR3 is TGTTCCAGCAGCTCGGACACTGTGGGAATAATGAACACTGAAGCTTTCTTT. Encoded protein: CSSSSDTVGIMNTEAFF. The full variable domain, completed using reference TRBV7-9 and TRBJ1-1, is DTGVSQNPRHKITKRGQNVTFRCDPISEHNRLYWYRQTLGQGPEFLTYFQNEAQLEKSRLLSDRFSAERPKGSFSTLEIQRTEQGDSAMYLCSSSSDTVGIMNTEAFFGQGTRLTVV.

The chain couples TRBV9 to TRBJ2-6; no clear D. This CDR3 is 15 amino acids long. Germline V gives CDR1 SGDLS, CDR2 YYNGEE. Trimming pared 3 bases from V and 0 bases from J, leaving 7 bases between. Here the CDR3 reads CASSAGDSGANVLTF. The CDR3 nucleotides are TGTGCCAGCAGCGCCGGTGACTCTGGGGCCAACGTCCTGACTTTC.

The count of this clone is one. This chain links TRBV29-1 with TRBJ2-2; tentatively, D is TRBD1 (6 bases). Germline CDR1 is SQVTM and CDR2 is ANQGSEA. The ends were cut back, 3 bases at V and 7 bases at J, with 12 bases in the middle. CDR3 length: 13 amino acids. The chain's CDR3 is CSVEWGQGGELFF. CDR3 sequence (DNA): TGCAGCGTTGAGTGGGGGCAGGGCGGGGAGCTGTTTTTT.

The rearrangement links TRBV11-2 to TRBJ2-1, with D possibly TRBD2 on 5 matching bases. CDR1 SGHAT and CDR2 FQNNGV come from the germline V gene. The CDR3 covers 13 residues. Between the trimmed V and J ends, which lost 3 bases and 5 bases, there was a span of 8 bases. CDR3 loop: CASSLSGHNEQFF. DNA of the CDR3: TGTGCCAGCAGCTTGAGCGGCCACAATGAGCAGTTCTTC.

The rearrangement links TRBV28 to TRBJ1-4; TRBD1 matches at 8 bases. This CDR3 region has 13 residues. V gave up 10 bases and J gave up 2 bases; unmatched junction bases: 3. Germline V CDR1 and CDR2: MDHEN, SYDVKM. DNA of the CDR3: TGTGCCATACAGGGGGTCACTAATGAAAAACTGTTTTTT. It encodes CAIQGVTNEKLFF.

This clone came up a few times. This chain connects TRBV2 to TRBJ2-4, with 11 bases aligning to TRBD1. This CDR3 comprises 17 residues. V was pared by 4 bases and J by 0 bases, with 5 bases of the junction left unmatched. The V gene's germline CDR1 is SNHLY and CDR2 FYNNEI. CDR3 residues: CASSGPGQGAAKNIQYF. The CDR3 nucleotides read TGTGCCAGCAGTGGACCCGGACAGGGGGCAGCCAAAAACATTCAGTACTTC.

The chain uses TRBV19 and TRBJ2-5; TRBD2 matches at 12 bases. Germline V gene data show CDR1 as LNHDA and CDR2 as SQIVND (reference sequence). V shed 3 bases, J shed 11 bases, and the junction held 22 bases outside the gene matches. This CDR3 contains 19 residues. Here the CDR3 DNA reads TGTGCCAGTAGTATCCGGACGGCAGGAGCTAGCGGGAGGGCCGTAGAGCAGTACTTC. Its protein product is CASSIRTAGASGRAVEQYF.

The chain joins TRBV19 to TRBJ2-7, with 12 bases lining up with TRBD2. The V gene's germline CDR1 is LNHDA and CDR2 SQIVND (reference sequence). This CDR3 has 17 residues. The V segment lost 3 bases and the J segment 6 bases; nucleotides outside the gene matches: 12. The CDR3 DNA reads TGTGCCAGTAGTATCCGACTAGCGGGAGTGAAGTCGATCGAGCAGTACTTC. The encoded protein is CASSIRLAGVKSIEQYF.

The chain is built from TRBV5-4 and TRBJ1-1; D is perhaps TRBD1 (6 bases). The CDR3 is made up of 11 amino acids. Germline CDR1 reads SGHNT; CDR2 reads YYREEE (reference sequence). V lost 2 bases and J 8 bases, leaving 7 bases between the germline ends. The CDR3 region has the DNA TGTGCCAGCAGCTTCGGACAGGAAGCTTTCTTT. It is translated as CASSFGQEAFF.

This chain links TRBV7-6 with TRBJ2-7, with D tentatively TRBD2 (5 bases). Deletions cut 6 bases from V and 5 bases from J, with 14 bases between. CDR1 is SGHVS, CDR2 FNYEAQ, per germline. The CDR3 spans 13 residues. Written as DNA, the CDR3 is TGTGCCAGCAGTTTACAGCGGAGCGACGAGCAGTACTTC. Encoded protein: CASSLQRSDEQYF. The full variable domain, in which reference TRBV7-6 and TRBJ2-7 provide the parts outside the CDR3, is GAGVSQSPRYKVTKRGQDVALRCDPISGHVSLYWYRQALGQGPEFLTYFNYEAQQDKSGLPNDRFSAERPEGSISTLTIQRTEQRDSAMYRCASSLQRSDEQYFGPGTRLTVT.

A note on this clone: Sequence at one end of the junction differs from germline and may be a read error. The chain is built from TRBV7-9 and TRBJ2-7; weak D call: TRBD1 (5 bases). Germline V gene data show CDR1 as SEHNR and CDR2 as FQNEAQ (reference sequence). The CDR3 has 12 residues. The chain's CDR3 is CSSSLGANEQYF. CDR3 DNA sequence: TGTTCCAGCAGCTTAGGGGCAAACGAGCAGTACTTC. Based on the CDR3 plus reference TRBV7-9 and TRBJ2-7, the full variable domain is DTGVSQNPRHKITKRGQNVTFRCDPISEHNRLYWYRQTLGQGPEFLTYFQNEAQLEKSRLLSDRFSAERPKGSFSTLEIQRTEQGDSAMYLCSSSLGANEQYFGPGTRLTVT.

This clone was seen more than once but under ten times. CDR3 nucleotide sequence: TGTGCCAGTATTAATCTACCCGGGACTGAAGCTTTCTTT. This gives the protein CASINLPGTEAFF. The J gene is TRBJ1-1, the V gene TRBV19; no clear D gene. CDR1 LNHDA and CDR2 SQIVND come from the germline V gene (reference sequence). The V end was cut by 7 bases, the J end by 5 bases, with 14 bases between. The CDR3 totals 13 residues.

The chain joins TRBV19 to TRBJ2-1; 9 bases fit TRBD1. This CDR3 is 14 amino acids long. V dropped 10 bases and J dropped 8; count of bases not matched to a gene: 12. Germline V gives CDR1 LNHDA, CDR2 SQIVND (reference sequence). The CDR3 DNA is TGTGCCACCGACTCGGGGGGACAGGGTCATGAGCAGTTCTTC. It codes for CATDSGGQGHEQFF.

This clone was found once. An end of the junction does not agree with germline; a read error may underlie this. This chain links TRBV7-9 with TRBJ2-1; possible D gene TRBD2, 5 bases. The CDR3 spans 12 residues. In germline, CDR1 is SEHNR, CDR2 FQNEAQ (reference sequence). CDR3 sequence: CASRLARNEQFF. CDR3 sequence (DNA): TGTGCCAGCAGGTTAGCGAGGAATGAGCAGTTCTTC.

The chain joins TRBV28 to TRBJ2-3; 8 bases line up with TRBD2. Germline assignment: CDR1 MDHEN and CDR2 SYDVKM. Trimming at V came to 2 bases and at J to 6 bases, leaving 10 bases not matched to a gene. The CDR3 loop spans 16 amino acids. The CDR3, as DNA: TGTGCCAGCAGTTTAAGCCCCGGGAGGGGTTTGGATACGCAGTATTTT. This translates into CASSLSPGRGLDTQYF. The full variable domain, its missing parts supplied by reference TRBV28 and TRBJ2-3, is DVKVTQSSRYLVKRTGEKVFLECVQDMDHENMFWYRQDPGLGLRLIYFSYDVKMKEKGDIPEGYSVSREKKERFSLILESASTNQTSMYLCASSLSPGRGLDTQYFGPGTRLTVL.

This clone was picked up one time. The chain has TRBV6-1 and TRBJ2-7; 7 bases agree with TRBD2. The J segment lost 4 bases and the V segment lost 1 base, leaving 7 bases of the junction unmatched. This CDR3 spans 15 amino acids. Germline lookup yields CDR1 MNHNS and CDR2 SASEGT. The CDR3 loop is CASSEGGTILYEQYF. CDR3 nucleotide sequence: TGTGCCAGCAGTGAAGGTGGGACTATCTTATACGAGCAGTACTTC.

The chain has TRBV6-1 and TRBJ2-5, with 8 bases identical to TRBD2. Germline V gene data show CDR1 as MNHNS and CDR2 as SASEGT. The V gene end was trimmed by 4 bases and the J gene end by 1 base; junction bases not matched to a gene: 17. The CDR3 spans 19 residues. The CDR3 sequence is CASSAHSGGRGLPQETQYF. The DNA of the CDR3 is TGTGCCAGCAGTGCCCACTCGGGGGGGCGGGGACTGCCCCAAGAGACCCAGTACTTC.

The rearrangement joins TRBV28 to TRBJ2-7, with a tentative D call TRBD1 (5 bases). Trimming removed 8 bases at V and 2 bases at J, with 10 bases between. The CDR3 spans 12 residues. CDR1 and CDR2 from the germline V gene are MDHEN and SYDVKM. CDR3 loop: CASFTGAYEQYF. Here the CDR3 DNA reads TGTGCCAGCTTTACAGGTGCCTACGAGCAGTACTTC.

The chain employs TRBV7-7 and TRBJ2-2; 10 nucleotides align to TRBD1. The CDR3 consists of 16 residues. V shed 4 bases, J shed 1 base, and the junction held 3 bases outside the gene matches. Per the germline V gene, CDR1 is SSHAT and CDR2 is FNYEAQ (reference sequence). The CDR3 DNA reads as TGTGCCAGCAGCTCGACAGGGGGCCGGAACACCGGGGAGCTGTTTTTT. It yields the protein CASSSTGGRNTGELFF.

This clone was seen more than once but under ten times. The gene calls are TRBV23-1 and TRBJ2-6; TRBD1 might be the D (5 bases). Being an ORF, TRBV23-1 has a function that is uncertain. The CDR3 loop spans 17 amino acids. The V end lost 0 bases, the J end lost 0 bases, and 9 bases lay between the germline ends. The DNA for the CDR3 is TGCGCCAGCAGTCAATCAGGGGCCCACTCTGGGGCCAACGTCCTGACTTTC. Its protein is CASSQSGAHSGANVLTF.

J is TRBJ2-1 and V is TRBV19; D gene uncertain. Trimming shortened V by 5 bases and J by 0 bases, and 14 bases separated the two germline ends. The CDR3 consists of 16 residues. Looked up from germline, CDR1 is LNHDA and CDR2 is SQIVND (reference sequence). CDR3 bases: TGTGCCAGTAGTTCGGGTCTTAAACTCTCCTACAATGAGCAGTTCTTC. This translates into CASSSGLKLSYNEQFF.

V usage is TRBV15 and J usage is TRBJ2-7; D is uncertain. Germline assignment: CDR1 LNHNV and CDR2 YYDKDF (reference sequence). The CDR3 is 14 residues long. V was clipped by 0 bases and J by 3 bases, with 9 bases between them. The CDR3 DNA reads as TGTGCCACCAGCAGAGATAGAGAAATCTACGAGCAGTACTTC. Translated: CATSRDREIYEQYF. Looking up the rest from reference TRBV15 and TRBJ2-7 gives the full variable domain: DAMVIQNPRYQVTQFGKPVTLSCSQTLNHNVMYWYQQKSSQAPKLLFHYYDKDFNNEADTPDNFQSRRPNTSFCFLDIRSPGLGDTAMYLCATSRDREIYEQYFGPGTRLTVT.

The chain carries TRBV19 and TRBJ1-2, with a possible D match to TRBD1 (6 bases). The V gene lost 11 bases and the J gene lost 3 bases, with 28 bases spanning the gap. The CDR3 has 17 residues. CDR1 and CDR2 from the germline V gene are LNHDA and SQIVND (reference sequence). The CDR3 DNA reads TGTGCCCGAGTTGGAGACTCAGGGGTTAGGTATTACTATGGCTACACCTTC. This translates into CARVGDSGVRYYYGYTF.

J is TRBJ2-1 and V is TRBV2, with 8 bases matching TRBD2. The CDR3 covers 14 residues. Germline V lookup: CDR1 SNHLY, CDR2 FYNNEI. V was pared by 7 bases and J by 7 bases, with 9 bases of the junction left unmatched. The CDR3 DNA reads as TGTGCCAGCAAGTTAACTGGCGGGGGGAATGAGCAGTTCTTC. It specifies CASKLTGGGNEQFF.